These 25 T cell receptor beta chains were sequenced from one sample in a study of shared clonotypes between healthy human individuals. Method: immunoSEQ multiplex PCR; TCRdb's copy keeps in-frame clones and lacks some. The sample has 2 million to 2.5 million clones; about 92% are singletons. Sequencing was carried out using naive CD4+ T cells from PBMCs. Subset described: CD45RA+ positively selected. The receptors originated from a man aged 18 to 30 in good health. Some clones in this sample may be carry-over from other donors' samples.

The CDR3, as DNA: TGTGCTAGTGGTTGGCCTGGGACAGGGAAAAGCTCCTACGAGCAGTACTTC. Translation gives CASGWPGTGKSSYEQYF. The gene calls are TRBV12-5 and TRBJ2-7, with 9 nucleotides matching TRBD1. The CDR3 is 17 amino acids. CDR1 is LGHNT and CDR2 is FRNRAP in the germline V gene. V shed 4 bases and J 0 bases; nucleotides not matched to a gene: 10.

V gene TRBV30 combines with J gene TRBJ1-4; 7 nucleotides match TRBD1. CDR3 size: 15 residues. The germline CDR1 and CDR2 sequences are GTSNPN and SVGIG (reference sequence). The junction had 11 bases not matched to a gene; V was cut back by 2 bases and J by 8 bases. The CDR3 spells CAWSTGASRGEKLFF. In nucleotides, the CDR3 is TGTGCCTGGAGTACCGGGGCCTCCAGGGGGGAAAAACTGTTTTTT.

The CDR3 coding sequence is TGTGCCAGCAGTGGGGGTTTCAGTACGATCCAGCCCCAGCATTTT. Amino acid sequence: CASSGGFSTIQPQHF. The chain uses TRBV28 and TRBJ1-5, with D perhaps matching TRBD1 (5 bases). V gave up 5 bases and J gave up 7 bases, with 18 bases separating them. The length of the CDR3 is 15 residues. From germline, CDR1 is MDHEN and CDR2 SYDVKM. The variable domain in full, with the rest retrieved from reference TRBV28 and TRBJ1-5, is DVKVTQSSRYLVKRTGEKVFLECVQDMDHENMFWYRQDPGLGLRLIYFSYDVKMKEKGDIPEGYSVSREKKERFSLILESASTNQTSMYLCASSGGFSTIQPQHFGDGTRLSIL.

This clone was detected only once. The chain employs TRBV10-3 and TRBJ2-7, with D perhaps matching TRBD2 (7 bases). The length of the CDR3 is 14 residues. The germline V gene has CDR1 ENHRY and CDR2 SYGVKD. The V end lost 4 bases, the J end lost 3 bases, and 13 bases lay between the germline ends. The CDR3: CAISVGGRGYEQYF. In DNA, the CDR3 is TGTGCCATCAGTGTGGGGGGGCGCGGCTACGAGCAGTACTTC.

The V call is TRBV10-1, the J call TRBJ2-3; D remains unclear. V lost 6 bases and J lost 6, with 10 bases in between. This CDR3 comprises 12 residues. The V gene's germline CDR1 is WNHNN and CDR2 SYGVQD (reference sequence). The CDR3: CASSQTPDTQYF. The CDR3 DNA reads as TGCGCCAGCAGCCAAACTCCCGATACGCAGTATTTT.

On this clone: Other DNA sequences in this specimen translate into the identical CDR3. The V call is TRBV19, the J call TRBJ2-7, with 9 positions matching TRBD1. The J segment lost 2 bases and the V segment lost 3 bases, leaving 5 bases of the junction unmatched. The CDR3 is 15 amino acids. Germline V gives CDR1 LNHDA, CDR2 SQIVND (reference sequence). The CDR3 nucleotides read TGTGCCAGTAGTATCCCGGGACAGGGAACCTACGAGCAGTACTTC. Translated, it gives CASSIPGQGTYEQYF.

The chain employs TRBV5-1 and TRBJ2-5; 12 bases map to TRBD2. The CDR3 sequence is 15 residues long. The V gene's germline CDR1 is SGHRS and CDR2 YFSETQ. The J segment lost 5 bases and the V segment lost 4 bases, leaving 6 bases of the junction unmatched. Here the CDR3 DNA reads TGCGCCAGCAGCCAACTAGCGGGAGGCCGGGAGACCCAGTACTTC. Translating gives CASSQLAGGRETQYF.

The chain uses TRBV6-1 and TRBJ2-2; D not resolved. The germline V gene encodes CDR1 MNHNS and CDR2 SASEGT. Deletions cut 3 bases from V and 1 base from J, with 12 bases between. The CDR3 length is 16 residues. This CDR3 is CASSELLSRNTGELFF. In nucleotides, the CDR3 is TGTGCCAGCAGTGAGCTCTTGAGTAGGAACACCGGGGAGCTGTTTTTT.

The CDR3 loop is CATSSSLGGTDTQYF. The DNA of the CDR3 is TGTGCCACCAGCAGCAGTCTAGGCGGCACAGATACGCAGTATTTT. J is TRBJ2-3 and V is TRBV15, with no clear D. CDR1 is LNHNV and CDR2 is YYDKDF in the germline V gene (reference sequence). The CDR3 consists of 15 residues. V lost 3 bases and J 1 base, leaving 11 bases between the germline ends.

This chain connects TRBV28 to TRBJ2-3; 11 bases map to TRBD2. This CDR3 contains 18 residues. V gave up 5 bases and J gave up 6 bases; unmatched junction bases: 16. Germline lookup yields CDR1 MDHEN and CDR2 SYDVKM. The CDR3 region has the DNA TGTGCCAGCAGTCTTTTTGGAGTAGCGGGAGGGCCAAGGGATACGCAGTATTTT. Protein sequence: CASSLFGVAGGPRDTQYF. Together with reference TRBV28 and TRBJ2-3, the CDR3 gives the full variable domain: DVKVTQSSRYLVKRTGEKVFLECVQDMDHENMFWYRQDPGLGLRLIYFSYDVKMKEKGDIPEGYSVSREKKERFSLILESASTNQTSMYLCASSLFGVAGGPRDTQYFGPGTRLTVL.

Concerning this clone itself: The identical CDR3 is also encoded by other nucleotide sequences in the sample. The chain uses TRBV29-1 and TRBJ2-1, with TRBD2 identical over 11 bases. Germline CDR1 is SQVTM and CDR2 is ANQGSEA. The trim removed 4 bases at V and 5 bases at J, leaving 4 bases unmatched. This CDR3 comprises 14 residues. CDR3 in DNA: TGCAGCGTTGCCGGGACTAGCGGCAACAATGAGCAGTTCTTC. This sequence encodes CSVAGTSGNNEQFF.

The rearrangement uses TRBV7-9 and TRBJ2-7, with TRBD2 identical over 7 bases. Trimming took 5 bases from V and 3 from J; bases not matched to a gene: 10. The CDR3 runs to 15 residues. Looked up from germline, CDR1 is SEHNR and CDR2 is FQNEAQ (reference sequence). Here the CDR3 reads CASSPSGGPLYEQYF. Written as DNA, the CDR3 is TGTGCCAGCAGCCCTAGCGGAGGGCCCCTCTACGAGCAGTACTTC.

The chain carries TRBV14 and TRBJ2-7; 7 bases are a match to TRBD1. This CDR3 has 15 amino acids. V shed 1 base, J shed 5 bases, and the junction held 8 bases outside the gene matches. Per germline, CDR1 SGHDN and CDR2 FVKESK. CDR3 sequence reads: CASSQGRQGWHEQYF. CDR3 coding DNA: TGTGCCAGCAGCCAAGGTAGACAGGGTTGGCACGAGCAGTACTTC. Full variable domain (outside the CDR3, taken from reference TRBV14 and TRBJ2-7): EAGVTQFPSHSVIEKGQTVTLRCDPISGHDNLYWYRRVMGKEIKFLLHFVKESKQDESGMPNNRFLAERTGGTYSTLKVQPAELEDSGVYFCASSQGRQGWHEQYFGPGTRLTVT.

V gene TRBV28 combines with J gene TRBJ1-2, with D possibly matching TRBD1 (6 bases). This CDR3 has 16 residues. Germline loops: CDR1 MDHEN, CDR2 SYDVKM. V lost 6 bases and J 4 bases, leaving 21 bases between the germline ends. The CDR3, as DNA: TGTGCCAGCAGCCCTCTGGGGGCCACCACGGGCTATGGCTACACCTTC. As protein: CASSPLGATTGYGYTF.

For this clone: This sample also contains other DNA sequences that code for the same CDR3. The rearrangement joins TRBV28 to TRBJ2-5, with D uncertain. With 2 bases removed from V and 5 bases from J, the gap between germline ends came to 9 bases. The germline CDR1 and CDR2 sequences are MDHEN and SYDVKM. This CDR3 is built from 13 residues. The CDR3 here is CASSLAGSETQYF. For the CDR3, the DNA is TGTGCCAGCAGTTTAGCCGGGTCGGAGACCCAGTACTTC.

With regard to this clone: The sample contains more than one DNA sequence encoding this CDR3. V gene TRBV5-1 combines with J gene TRBJ2-4, with 10 bases aligning to TRBD1. The V gene end was trimmed by 0 bases and the J gene end by 7 bases; junction bases not matched to a gene: 1. Germline V gene data show CDR1 as SGHRS and CDR2 as YFSETQ. The CDR3 is made up of 14 amino acids. Here the CDR3 reads CASSLGTGGNIQYF. CDR3 nucleotide sequence: TGCGCCAGCAGCTTGGGGACAGGGGGGAACATTCAGTACTTC.

As for this clone: Within the sample, other DNA sequences also encode this same CDR3. CDR3 sequence reads: CASSLRDQETQYF. For the CDR3, the DNA is TGTGCCAGCAGCTTAAGGGATCAGGAGACCCAGTACTTC. This chain uses TRBV7-9 with TRBJ2-5; D remains ambiguous. The length of the CDR3 is 13 residues. Trimming shortened V by 2 bases and J by 5 bases, and 9 bases separated the two germline ends. Germline values: CDR1 SEHNR, CDR2 FQNEAQ (reference sequence).

The chain links TRBV6-5 to TRBJ2-4; 7 bases agree with TRBD1. Germline CDR1 is MNHEY and CDR2 is SVGAGI. The CDR3 runs to 13 residues. The ends lost 5 bases at V and 7 bases at J; junction bases unmatched: 5. This CDR3 is CASSRQGSNIQYF. For the CDR3, the DNA is TGTGCCAGCAGTCGACAGGGATCGAACATTCAGTACTTC.

The J gene is TRBJ1-2, the V gene TRBV9; 8 bases are a match to TRBD1. The germline V gene encodes CDR1 SGDLS and CDR2 YYNGEE. This CDR3 is built from 15 residues. V lost 0 bases, J lost 4 bases, and 5 bases stayed unmatched. In DNA form, the CDR3 reads TGTGCCAGCAGCGTAGGGACAGGGTCCCCCTATGGCTACACCTTC. Its translation: CASSVGTGSPYGYTF.

The V gene is TRBV20-1, the J gene TRBJ2-3; no clear D. The germline V gene has CDR1 DFQATT and CDR2 SNEGSKA (reference sequence). The CDR3 is 11 amino acids. Here the CDR3 DNA reads TGCAGGCTACAGAGCACAGATACGCAGTATTTT. It yields the protein CRLQSTDTQYF.

This clone was found once. The chain is built from TRBV5-8 and TRBJ2-7; a weak D match, TRBD1 (6 bases). V was clipped by 6 bases and J by 7 bases, with 32 bases between them. Per the germline V gene, CDR1 is SGHTS and CDR2 is YDEGEE. This CDR3 contains 18 residues. CDR3 sequence (DNA): TGTGCCAGCAACACATGGGGTGAACCGGGACAATATTCGGGGGAGCAGTACTTC. It encodes CASNTWGEPGQYSGEQYF.

Comments on this clone: This specimen includes other DNA sequences encoding the same CDR3. This sequence joins TRBV7-9 and TRBJ1-5; D not resolved. The CDR3 is made up of 12 amino acids. CDR1 and CDR2 (germline): SEHNR, FQNEAQ (reference sequence). V gave up 1 base and J gave up 7 bases, with 5 bases separating them. The CDR3 DNA reads as TGTGCCAGCAGCTTAGGTCTACAGCCCCAGCATTTT. Translation: CASSLGLQPQHF.

This clone appeared a single time. The chain couples TRBV23-1 to TRBJ2-7; D uncertain. TRBV23-1 counts as an open reading frame of uncertain function. The length of the CDR3 is 16 residues. V was clipped by 8 bases and J by 4 bases, with 24 bases between them. For the CDR3, the DNA is TGCGCCAGCCCAACTCCTGGAACCCCACATCGATACGAGCAGTACTTC. Translating it yields CASPTPGTPHRYEQYF.

The rearrangement joins TRBV7-7 to TRBJ2-7; 13 nucleotides align to TRBD2. This CDR3 region has 15 residues. The V and J ends lost 6 bases and 7 bases, in that order; junction bases with no gene match: 9. Germline V lookup: CDR1 SSHAT, CDR2 FNYEAQ (reference sequence). The CDR3 nucleotides read TGTGCCAGCAGTCAAGGACTAGCGGGAGTGGGGGAGCAGTACTTC. The encoded protein is CASSQGLAGVGEQYF.

This clone was observed a single time. This chain connects TRBV5-4 to TRBJ2-6, with a weak D call TRBD1 (6 bases). The V gene lost 3 bases and the J gene lost 0 bases, with 13 bases spanning the gap. The germline V gene encodes CDR1 SGHNT and CDR2 YYREEE (reference sequence). The CDR3 has 17 amino acids. The CDR3 is CASSSSTGSSGANVLTF. DNA for the CDR3: TGTGCCAGCAGCTCGTCGACAGGATCCTCTGGGGCCAACGTCCTGACTTTC.